What follows are 3 T cell receptor beta chains derived from one specimen sequenced in a study of cytomegalovirus exposure and HLA in healthy donors. PCR primers comprised 60 Vbeta and 13 Jbeta primers. Some clones are missing from TCRdb's copy, which holds only in-frame ones; the method was immunoSEQ multiplex PCR. The sample has some 120,000 clones, approximately 85% seen once. The sequencing sample was made of PBMCs. These receptor sequences come from a male donor in good health and CMV-seropositive.

This clone showed up just once. The sample carries other DNA sequences with the same CDR3. V is TRBV27 and J is TRBJ2-7; TRBD1 aligns across 7 bases. CDR1 is MNHEY, CDR2 SMNVEV, per germline (reference sequence). V was clipped by 5 bases and J by 2 bases; unmatched bases: 6. The CDR3 is made up of 14 amino acids. DNA for the CDR3: TGTGCCAGCAGTCTTACAGGGGCGCCCTACGAGCAGTACTTC. Amino acid sequence: CASSLTGAPYEQYF.

This clone came up once. This chain connects TRBV6-1 to TRBJ2-5, with a weak D call TRBD1 (6 bases). This CDR3 is built from 16 residues. In germline, CDR1 is MNHNS, CDR2 SASEGT. Between the trimmed V and J ends, which lost 4 bases and 5 bases, there was a span of 20 bases. CDR3 protein: CASSVTGSPRGETQYF. The CDR3 nucleotides read TGTGCCAGCAGTGTAACAGGGTCTCCCAGAGGGGAGACCCAGTACTTC.

The V and J genes are TRBV7-9 and TRBJ2-5, with a possible D match to TRBD2 (5 bases). Trimming pared 2 bases from V and 7 bases from J, leaving 14 bases between. CDR1 SEHNR and CDR2 FQNEAQ come from the germline V gene (reference sequence). The CDR3 covers 14 residues. CDR3 coding DNA: TGTGCCAGCAGCTTAATTTACGGTGAGGGGACCCAGTACTTC. Amino acids: CASSLIYGEGTQYF.